The clone carrying this TCR beta chain was picked up many times. Its antigen is still unknown. The entry originates in a study of Graves' ophthalmopathy and Graves' hyperthyroidism. The study's findings and limits: A majority of expanded thyroid clonotypes exceeding 0.001 frequency were likewise present in blood.

The CDR3 has 15 amino acids. In germline, CDR1 is MNHNS, CDR2 SASEGT. V lost 3 bases, J lost 0 bases, and 12 bases lay in between. TCR beta CDR3 amplification used RNA transcripts. HTBI primers were employed in first-round RT-PCR, then a second-round multiplex PCR followed. TCRdb fed the multiplex PCR reads into MiXCR, producing one record per CDR3 protein. The data show about 500,000 distinct CDR3 sequences, with around 14% seen just once and 8% to 10% held by the top ten. Sequenced sample: blood. This sequence was found in a woman aged 30 to 39 with Graves' ophthalmopathy. V usage is TRBV6-1 and J usage is TRBJ2-7; D is tentatively TRBD1 or TRBD2 (5 bases each). The chain's CDR3 is CASSDAGTSSYEQYF. In DNA, the CDR3 is TGTGCCAGCAGTGATGCAGGGACCAGCTCCTACGAGCAGTACTTC.